The clone carrying this T cell receptor beta chain was seen once. Germline CDR1 and CDR2: PRHDT and FYEKMQ (reference sequence). The CDR3 runs 17 residues. The V gene end was trimmed by 10 bases and the J gene end by 0 bases; junction bases not matched to a gene: 16. Preparation of the TCRbeta library was carried out with unique molecular identifiers. From the PCR reads, TCRdb called clonotypes with MiXCR, one entry per CDR3 protein. This table holds roughly 170,000 distinct CDR3 sequences, around 7% found once. These data belong to a study of T-cell reconstitution after alpha-beta-depleted transplantation in children.

This sequence joins TRBV13 and TRBJ1-1; TRBD1 agrees at 8 bases. This TCR came from a human donor who donated a stem cell graft to a child with Wiskott-Aldrich syndrome. The sample in question was PBMCs from the stem cell graft donor, obtained from the stem cell graft. CDR3 amino acids: CAMSFWAGGRVNTEAFF. The CDR3 DNA follows: TGTGCCATGAGCTTTTGGGCAGGGGGCCGGGTGAACACTGAAGCTTTCTTT.